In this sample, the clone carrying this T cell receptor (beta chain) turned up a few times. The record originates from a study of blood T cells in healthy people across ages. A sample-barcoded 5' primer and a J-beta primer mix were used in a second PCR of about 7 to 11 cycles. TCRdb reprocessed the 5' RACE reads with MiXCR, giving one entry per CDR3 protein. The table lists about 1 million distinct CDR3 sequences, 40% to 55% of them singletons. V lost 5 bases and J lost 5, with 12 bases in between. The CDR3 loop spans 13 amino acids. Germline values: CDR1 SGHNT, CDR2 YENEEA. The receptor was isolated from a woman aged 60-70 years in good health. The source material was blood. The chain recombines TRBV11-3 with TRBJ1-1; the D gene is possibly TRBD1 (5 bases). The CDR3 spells CASSDGGRTEAFF. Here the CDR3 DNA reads TGTGCCAGCAGCGACGGGGGGAGGACTGAAGCTTTCTTT.